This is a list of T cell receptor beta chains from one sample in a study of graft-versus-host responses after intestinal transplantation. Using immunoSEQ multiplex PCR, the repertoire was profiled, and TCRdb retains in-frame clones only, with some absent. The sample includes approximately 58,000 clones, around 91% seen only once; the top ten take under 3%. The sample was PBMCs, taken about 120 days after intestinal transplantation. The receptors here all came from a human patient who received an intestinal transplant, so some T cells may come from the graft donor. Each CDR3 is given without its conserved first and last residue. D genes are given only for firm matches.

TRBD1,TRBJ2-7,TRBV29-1,SVGTGGSYEQY
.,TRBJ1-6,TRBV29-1,SGGRAPPRGPLH
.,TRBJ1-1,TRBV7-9,ASSLGGAYTEAF
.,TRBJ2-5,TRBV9,ASSGDIGDYQETQY
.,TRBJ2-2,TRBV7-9,ASSLNPLALGELF
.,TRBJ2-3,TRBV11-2,ASSLTSTDTQY
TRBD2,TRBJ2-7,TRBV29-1,SAGGADRQY
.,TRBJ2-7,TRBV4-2,ASSQELARERGSYEQY
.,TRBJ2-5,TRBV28,ASSLRGRGWETQY
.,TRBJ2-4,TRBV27,ASSLAGGGWKNIQY
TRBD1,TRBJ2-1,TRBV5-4,ASSRTGGNEQF
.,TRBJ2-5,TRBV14,ASSLLVAGETQY
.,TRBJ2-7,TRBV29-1,SVAYGPEQY
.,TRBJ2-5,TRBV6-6,ASSEETQY
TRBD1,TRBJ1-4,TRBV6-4,ASRHRQGAVYEKLF
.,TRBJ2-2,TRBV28,ASSLGGQGGTGELF
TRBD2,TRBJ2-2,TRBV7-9,ASSSTVRLAGEAGELF
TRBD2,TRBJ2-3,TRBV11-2,ASSSSGSFGTDTQY
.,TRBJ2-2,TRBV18,ASSPDRSTGELF
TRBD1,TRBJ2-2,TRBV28,ANGDRAGELF
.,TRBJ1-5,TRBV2,ASSEAHGDQPQH
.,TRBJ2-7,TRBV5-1,ASSWIAADGGEQY
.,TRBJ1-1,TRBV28,ASSSRSGPVAEAF
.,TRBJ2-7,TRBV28,ASSLETGIGYEQY
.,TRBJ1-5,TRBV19,ASSMGHSNQPQH
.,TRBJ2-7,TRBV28,ASSFSGYEQY
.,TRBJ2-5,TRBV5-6,ASSLGAGQETQY
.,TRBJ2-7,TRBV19,ASGRWGEQY
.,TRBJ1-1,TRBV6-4,ASRRAGVDTEAF
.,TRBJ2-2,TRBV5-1,ASRAAVTGELF
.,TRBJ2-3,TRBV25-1,ASSTNLDTQY
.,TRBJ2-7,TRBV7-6,ASSLSNEQY
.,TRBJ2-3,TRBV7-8,ASSLRSGSTDTQY